This T cell receptor (beta chain) was identified during a study of T cell responses to AZD1222 COVID-19 vaccine. Study-wide context: Second doses were pooled across both intervals (about 4 or about 12 weeks).

Regarding the study as a whole: The donor group comprised mostly white British people and more females; the analysis possibly underestimated clonal diversity. When two AZD1222 doses had been given, Spike-specific TCR breadth and depth rose.

Profiling relied on immunoSEQ multiplex PCR, and the TCRdb table lists in-frame clones only, not all of them. The data show under 150,000 clones, with about nine tenths seen just once and approximately 1% held by the top ten. A remark on this clone: Its antigen is not identified.

The CDR3 has 12 amino acids. The germline gives CDR1 MNHEY, CDR2 SVGAGI. The V end was cut by 2 bases, the J end by 5 bases, with 6 bases between. The TCR comes from an adult in good health. The chain uses TRBV6-5 and TRBJ1-1, with D unresolved. The sequences come from peripheral blood, collected on day 0 of AZD1222 vaccination. CDR3 coding DNA: TGTGCCAGCAGTTACGGAGAGACTGAAGCTTTCTTT. Encoded protein: CASSYGETEAFF.